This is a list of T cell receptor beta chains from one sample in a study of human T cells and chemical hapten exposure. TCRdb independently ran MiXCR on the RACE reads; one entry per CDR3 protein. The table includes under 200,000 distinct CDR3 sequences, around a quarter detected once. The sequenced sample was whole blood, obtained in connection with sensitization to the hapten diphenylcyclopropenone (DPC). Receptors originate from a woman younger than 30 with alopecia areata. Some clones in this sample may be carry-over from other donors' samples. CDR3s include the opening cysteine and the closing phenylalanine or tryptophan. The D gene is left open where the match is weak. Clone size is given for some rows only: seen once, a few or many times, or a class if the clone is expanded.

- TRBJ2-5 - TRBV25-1 CASSKGRGEGTQYF TGTGCCAGCAGTAAGGGGAGGGGGGAAGGGACCCAGTACTTC
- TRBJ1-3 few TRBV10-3 CASNGGSSSGNTIYF TGTGCCTCCAACGGGGGATCGAGCTCTGGAAACACCATATATTTT
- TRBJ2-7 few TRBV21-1 CASRKYGGVYEQYF TGTGCCAGCAGAAAGTATGGGGGGGTCTACGAGCAGTACTTC
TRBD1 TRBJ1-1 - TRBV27 CASRTGQGRNTEAFF TGTGCCAGCAGAACCGGACAGGGCCGAAACACTGAAGCTTTCTTT
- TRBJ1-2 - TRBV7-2 CASSSRTALYGYTF TGTGCCAGCAGCTCAAGGACAGCCCTCTATGGCTACACCTTC
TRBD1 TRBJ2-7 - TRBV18 CASSPGWTGDSYEQYF TGTGCCAGCTCACCGGGTTGGACAGGGGACTCCTACGAGCAGTACTTC
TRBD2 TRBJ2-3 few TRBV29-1 CSVEGASGLTDTQYF TGCAGCGTTGAAGGGGCTAGCGGCCTCACAGATACGCAGTATTTT
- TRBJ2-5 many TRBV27 CASRWGRGSGTQYF TGTGCCAGCAGATGGGGCAGGGGATCTGGGACCCAGTACTTC
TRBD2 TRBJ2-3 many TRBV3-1 CASSRHESSGRITDTQYF TGTGCCAGCAGCCGGCATGAGTCGAGCGGGAGGATCACAGATACGCAGTATTTT
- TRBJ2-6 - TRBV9 CASSVVGTGANVLTF TGTGCCAGCAGCGTAGTAGGGACTGGGGCCAACGTCCTGACTTTC
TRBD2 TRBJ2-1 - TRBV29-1 CSAAGTSRGEQFF TGCAGCGCCGCCGGGACTAGCCGTGGTGAGCAGTTCTTC
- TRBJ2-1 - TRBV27 CASTQRATSYNEQFF TGTGCCAGTACCCAGAGGGCGACCTCCTACAATGAGCAGTTCTTC
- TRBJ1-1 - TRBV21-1 CASTGGDSEAFF TGTGCCAGCACCGGAGGAGACAGTGAAGCTTTCTTT
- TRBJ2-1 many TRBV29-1 CSLSEVRNEQFF TGCAGCCTGTCGGAAGTACGCAATGAGCAGTTCTTC
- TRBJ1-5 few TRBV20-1 CSAREWRNSNQPQHF TGCAGTGCTAGGGAGTGGCGGAATAGCAATCAGCCCCAGCATTTT
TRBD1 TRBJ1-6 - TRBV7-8 CASSREGTGSPLHF TGTGCCAGCAGCCGCGAGGGGACAGGTTCACCCCTCCACTTT
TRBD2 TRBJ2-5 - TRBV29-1 CSITSGGALETQYF TGCAGCATTACTAGCGGGGGGGCTTTAGAGACCCAGTACTTC
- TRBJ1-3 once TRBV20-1 CSAEGGLADTIYF TGCAGTGCCGAGGGAGGTTTGGCAGACACCATATATTTT
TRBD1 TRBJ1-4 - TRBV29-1 CSVLRTGENEKLFF TGCAGCGTCTTAAGGACAGGAGAGAATGAAAAACTGTTTTTT
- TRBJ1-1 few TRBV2 CASTGAEAFF TGTGCCAGCACGGGAGCTGAAGCTTTCTTT
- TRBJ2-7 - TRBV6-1 CASSETGTGSYEQYF TGTGCCAGCAGTGAGACCGGTACGGGCTCCTACGAGCAGTACTTC
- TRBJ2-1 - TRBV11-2 CASSFWRDSTNEQFF TGTGCCAGCAGCTTCTGGCGGGATTCGACGAATGAGCAGTTCTTC
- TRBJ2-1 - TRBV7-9 CASSPTSDEQFF TGTGCCAGCAGCCCGACCTCAGATGAGCAGTTCTTC
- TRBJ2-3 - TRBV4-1 CASSQQEDTQYF TGCGCCAGCAGCCAGCAGGAAGATACGCAGTATTTT
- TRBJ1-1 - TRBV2 CASSVRGGTEAFF TGTGCCAGCAGTGTAAGGGGGGGCACTGAAGCTTTCTTT
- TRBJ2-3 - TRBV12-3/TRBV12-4 CASTVSWTGASDTQYF TGTGCCAGCACCGTTTCCTGGACCGGGGCTTCAGATACGCAGTATTTT
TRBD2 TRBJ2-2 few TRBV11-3 CASSFWEGTGELFF TGTGCCAGCAGCTTCTGGGAGGGCACCGGGGAGCTGTTTTTT
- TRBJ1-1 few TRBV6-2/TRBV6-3 CASSEVGEAFF TGTGCCAGCAGTGAGGTGGGTGAAGCTTTCTTT
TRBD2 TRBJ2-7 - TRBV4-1 CASSQGGGEQYF TGCGCCAGCAGCCAAGGGGGGGGCGAGCAGTACTTC
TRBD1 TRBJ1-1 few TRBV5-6 CASSALTGSGEAFF TGTGCCAGCAGCGCATTGACAGGGTCGGGGGAAGCTTTCTTT
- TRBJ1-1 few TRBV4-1 CASSQNPGTWTEAFF TGCGCCAGCAGCCAGAACCCAGGAACATGGACTGAAGCTTTCTTT
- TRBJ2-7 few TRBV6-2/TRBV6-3 CASSYAREQYF TGTGCCAGCAGTTACGCGAGGGAGCAGTACTTC
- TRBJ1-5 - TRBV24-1 CATSDRNSVNQPQHF TGTGCCACCAGTGACCGAAACAGTGTCAATCAGCCCCAGCATTTT
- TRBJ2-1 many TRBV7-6 CASSSEPRAYNEQFF TGTGCCAGCAGCTCTGAACCTAGGGCCTACAATGAGCAGTTCTTC
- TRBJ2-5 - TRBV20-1 CSARDLATIQETQYF TGCAGTGCTAGAGATTTGGCTACCATCCAAGAGACCCAGTACTTC
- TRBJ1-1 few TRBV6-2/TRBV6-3 CASSYEIARLNTEAFF TGTGCCAGCAGTTACGAGATTGCTCGGCTGAACACTGAAGCTTTCTTT
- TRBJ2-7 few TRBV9 CASSVGTYSYEQYF TGTGCCAGCAGCGTAGGGACTTACTCCTACGAGCAGTACTTC
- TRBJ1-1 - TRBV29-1 CSVPTGSEAFF TGCAGCGTTCCAACAGGGTCTGAAGCTTTCTTT
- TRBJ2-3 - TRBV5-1 CASSPTGSSGTDTQYF TGCGCCAGCAGCCCGACTGGGAGTAGCGGCACAGATACGCAGTATTTT
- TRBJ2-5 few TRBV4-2 CASSQSRAETQYF TGTGCCAGCAGCCAGTCCCGGGCAGAGACCCAGTACTTC
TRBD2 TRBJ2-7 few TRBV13 CASSWGGGSYEQYF TGTGCCAGCAGCTGGGGCGGGGGCTCCTACGAGCAGTACTTC
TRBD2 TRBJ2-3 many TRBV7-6 CASSLPPASGLDTQYF TGTGCCAGCAGCCTCCCGCCTGCTAGCGGCTTAGATACGCAGTATTTT
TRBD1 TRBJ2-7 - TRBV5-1 CASSSLLRDSHYEQYF TGCGCCAGCAGCTCCCTCCTCCGGGACAGTCACTACGAGCAGTACTTC
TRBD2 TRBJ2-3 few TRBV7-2 CASSLRLAGRSSTDTQYF TGTGCCAGCAGCTTGCGACTAGCGGGACGATCTAGCACAGATACGCAGTATTTT
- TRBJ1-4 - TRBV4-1 CASSQGGPGRLNEKLFF TGCGCCAGCAGCCAAGGGGGACCGGGACGGCTTAATGAAAAACTGTTTTTT
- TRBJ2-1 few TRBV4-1 CASSPYVQGTSYNEQFF TGCGCCAGCAGCCCTTATGTACAGGGGACTTCCTACAATGAGCAGTTCTTC
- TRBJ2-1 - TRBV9 CASSVGEALTYNEQFF TGTGCCAGCAGCGTAGGGGAGGCCTTAACCTACAATGAGCAGTTCTTC
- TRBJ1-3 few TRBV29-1 CSVGVHNGNTIYF TGCAGCGTTGGTGTACATAATGGAAACACCATATATTTT
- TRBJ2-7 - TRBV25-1 CASSKGIGQYF TGTGCCAGCAGTAAGGGGATTGGGCAGTACTTC